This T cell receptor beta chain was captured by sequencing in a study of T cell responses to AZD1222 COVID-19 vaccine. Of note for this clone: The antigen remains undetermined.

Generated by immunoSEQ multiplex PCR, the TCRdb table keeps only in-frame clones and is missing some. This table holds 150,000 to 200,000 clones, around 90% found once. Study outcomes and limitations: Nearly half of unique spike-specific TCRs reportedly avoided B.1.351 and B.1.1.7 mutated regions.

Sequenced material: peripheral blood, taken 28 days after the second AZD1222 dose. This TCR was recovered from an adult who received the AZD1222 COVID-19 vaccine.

CDR3 amino acids: CASKRQNNEKLFF. The CDR3 region has the DNA TGTGCCAGTAAGAGACAGAATAATGAAAAACTGTTTTTT. The J gene is TRBJ1-4, the V gene TRBV19; TRBD1 is a possible D gene (5 bases). Germline V gives CDR1 LNHDA, CDR2 SQIVND (reference sequence). The V and J ends lost 7 bases and 4 bases respectively, with 10 bases between them. The CDR3 loop spans 13 amino acids. Complete variable domain (other parts from reference TRBV19 and TRBJ1-4): DGGITQSPKYLFRKEGQNVTLSCEQNLNHDAMYWYRQDPGQGLRLIYYSQIVNDFQKGDIAEGYSVSREKKESFPLTVTSAQKNPTAFYLCASKRQNNEKLFFGSGTQLSVL.